These 18 T cell receptor beta chains were all obtained from the same sample, sequenced in a study of cytotoxic CD8 clonotypes in ibrutinib-treated CLL. Clones were sequenced by immunoSEQ multiplex PCR, and TCRdb holds only the in-frame ones, with some missing. The table lists about 140,000 clones, roughly 90% of them singletons. Sequences were derived from PBMCs, sampled after 12 months of ibrutinib treatment. The origin of the receptors is a human donor with chronic lymphocytic leukemia.

V usage is TRBV7-9 and J usage is TRBJ2-1, with 7 positions matching TRBD2. This CDR3 is built from 19 residues. V gave up 9 bases and J gave up 7 bases; unmatched junction bases: 27. The V gene's germline CDR1 is SEHNR and CDR2 FQNEAQ (reference sequence). In nucleotides, the CDR3 is TGTGCCAGTTCTGCTCCGGGAGGAGGCGGGAGAGTAAGAATAAATGAGCAGTTCTTC. This codes for CASSAPGGGGRVRINEQFF.

This clone was seen only a few times. In DNA, the CDR3 is TGTGCCAGCAGCGTAGAGAACGTGGTGAGGAATGAGCAGTTCTTC. This sequence encodes CASSVENVVRNEQFF. The rearrangement joins TRBV9 to TRBJ2-1; D ambiguous. Trimming shortened V by 0 bases and J by 7 bases, and 14 bases separated the two germline ends. CDR3 length equals 15 residues. Germline-derived CDR1 and CDR2 are SGDLS and YYNGEE.

The chain uses TRBV9 and TRBJ1-1, with 7 bases identical to TRBD1. In germline, CDR1 is SGDLS, CDR2 YYNGEE. V shed 2 bases and J 6 bases; nucleotides not matched to a gene: 7. There are 14 residues in the CDR3. The CDR3 bases are TGTGCCAGCAGCGTCGTCAGGGGGGGCGCTGAAGCTTTCTTT. Its protein product is CASSVVRGGAEAFF.

J is TRBJ2-1 and V is TRBV19; D is unresolved. Looked up from germline, CDR1 is LNHDA and CDR2 is SQIVND (reference sequence). Trimming stripped 3 bases from V and 6 bases from J, with 9 bases between. This CDR3 has 13 residues. The CDR3 DNA is TGTGCCAGTAGTATCCCTTATCCCAATGAGCAGTTCTTC. Translating it yields CASSIPYPNEQFF.

The chain is built from TRBV10-1 and TRBJ2-3; D uncertain. V was clipped by 4 bases and J by 2 bases, with 7 bases between them. Germline V gives CDR1 WNHNN, CDR2 SYGVQD (reference sequence). The CDR3 length is 13 residues. CDR3 DNA sequence: TGCGCCAGCAGTGCCCGGGTCACAGATACGCAGTATTTT. Protein product: CASSARVTDTQYF.

The genes are TRBV7-9 and TRBJ2-4; D remains ambiguous. CDR3 length: 16 amino acids. Germline assignment: CDR1 SEHNR and CDR2 FQNEAQ (reference sequence). The V end was cut by 0 bases, the J end by 0 bases, with 9 bases between. The CDR3 DNA is TGTGCCAGCAGCTTAGCCTGGGCAGGAGCCAAAAACATTCAGTACTTC. Protein product: CASSLAWAGAKNIQYF. Looking up the rest from reference TRBV7-9 and TRBJ2-4 gives the full variable domain: DTGVSQNPRHKITKRGQNVTFRCDPISEHNRLYWYRQTLGQGPEFLTYFQNEAQLEKSRLLSDRFSAERPKGSFSTLEIQRTEQGDSAMYLCASSLAWAGAKNIQYFGAGTRLSVL.

This clone has a single count. This chain connects TRBV19 to TRBJ2-1, with TRBD2 matching 7 bases. The germline gives CDR1 LNHDA, CDR2 SQIVND (reference sequence). This CDR3 has 13 residues. The V and J ends lost 7 bases and 8 bases, in that order; junction bases with no gene match: 8. The CDR3: CASKEGGLHEQFF. CDR3 sequence (DNA): TGTGCCAGTAAGGAGGGAGGGCTCCATGAGCAGTTCTTC.

V is TRBV6-5 and J is TRBJ1-5; D gene ambiguous. The CDR3 loop spans 15 amino acids. Trimming shortened V by 5 bases and J by 0 bases, and 11 bases separated the two germline ends. The V gene's germline CDR1 is MNHEY and CDR2 SVGAGI. CDR3 in amino acids: CASSLTHDSNQPQHF. CDR3 bases: TGTGCCAGCAGTCTTACCCATGATAGCAATCAGCCCCAGCATTTT.

This clone showed up just once. This chain connects TRBV7-8 to TRBJ2-5; no clear D gene. Trimming removed 5 bases at V and 5 bases at J, with 18 bases between. Germline V lookup: CDR1 SGHVS, CDR2 FQNEAQ. The CDR3 covers 15 residues. CDR3 DNA sequence: TGTGCCAGCAGCCCCTCGGTTGTAGCCGGGGAGACCCAGTACTTC. Translated: CASSPSVVAGETQYF.

The CDR3, as DNA: TGTGCCAGCAGTTTAAGTTTAACAACCCGGGCCTACGAGCAGTACTTC. It translates to CASSLSLTTRAYEQYF. This chain joins TRBV28 and TRBJ2-7, with D unclear. CDR1 and CDR2 (germline): MDHEN, SYDVKM. This CDR3 comprises 16 residues. V was shortened by 2 bases and J by 2 bases, with 16 bases between the two germline ends.

The rearrangement uses TRBV15 and TRBJ2-7; maybe TRBD2 (6 bases). The V end was cut by 1 base, the J end by 3 bases, with 13 bases between. The CDR3 is 15 residues long. The germline CDR1 and CDR2 sequences are LNHNV and YYDKDF (reference sequence). The CDR3 DNA reads TGTGCCACCAGCAGAGGGGACTTTCAGGGCTACGAGCAGTACTTC. Amino acid sequence: CATSRGDFQGYEQYF.

This chain connects TRBV20-1 to TRBJ1-1; D is unresolved. The CDR3 is 11 amino acids. In germline, CDR1 is DFQATT, CDR2 SNEGSKA (reference sequence). V lost 7 bases and J lost 1, with 7 bases in between. DNA of the CDR3: TGCAGTGTAATCGGGAACACTGAAGCTTTCTTT. It translates to CSVIGNTEAFF.

The V gene is TRBV20-1, the J gene TRBJ2-5, with D tentatively TRBD1 or TRBD2 (5 bases each). With 6 bases removed from V and 5 bases from J, the gap between germline ends came to 7 bases. This CDR3 region has 10 residues. CDR1 and CDR2 from the germline V gene are DFQATT and SNEGSKA (reference sequence). The CDR3 reads CSAGDETQYF. The CDR3 DNA is TGCAGTGCGGGGGACGAGACCCAGTACTTC.

The V call is TRBV11-2, the J call TRBJ1-5; possible D gene TRBD1, 5 bases. Trimming removed 5 bases at V and 7 bases at J, with 9 bases between. The germline gives CDR1 SGHAT, CDR2 FQNNGV. The CDR3 runs 12 residues. CDR3 protein: CASSKEGQPQHF. CDR3 DNA: TGTGCCAGCAGCAAAGAGGGGCAGCCCCAGCATTTT.

The rearrangement uses TRBV27 and TRBJ1-5; TRBD1 agrees at 8 bases. The CDR3 runs 20 residues. V dropped 3 bases and J dropped 2; count of bases not matched to a gene: 18. Germline assignment: CDR1 MNHEY and CDR2 SMNVEV (reference sequence). This CDR3 is CASSFNLWDITDRGNQPQHF. Here the CDR3 DNA reads TGTGCCAGCAGTTTTAATCTTTGGGACATTACGGACAGGGGCAATCAGCCCCAGCATTTT.

This rearrangement joins TRBV5-1 to TRBJ2-1; 7 nucleotides line up with TRBD2. Germline V gene data show CDR1 as SGHRS and CDR2 as YFSETQ. V was pared by 0 bases and J by 12 bases, with 6 bases of the junction left unmatched. The CDR3 runs to 13 residues. For the CDR3, the DNA is TGCGCCAGCAGCTTGGAGGCGGCGGGAGTGCAGTTCTTC. Amino acid sequence: CASSLEAAGVQFF.

CDR3 sequence reads: CASSTLTGDNEAFF. CDR3 nucleotides: TGTGCCAGCAGTACACTGACAGGGGATAATGAAGCTTTCTTT. This chain joins TRBV6-5 and TRBJ1-1; 8 bases are a match to TRBD1. In germline, CDR1 is MNHEY, CDR2 SVGAGI. The CDR3 has 14 residues. The ends lost 5 bases at V and 7 bases at J; junction bases unmatched: 9.

V and J are TRBV9 and TRBJ2-5; D remains ambiguous. This CDR3 contains 12 residues. Trimming cost V 4 bases and J 5 bases, with 9 bases left between them. Germline values: CDR1 SGDLS, CDR2 YYNGEE. The CDR3 reads CASSSLGETQYF. The CDR3 bases are TGTGCCAGCAGCTCCCTCGGGGAGACCCAGTACTTC.